This T cell receptor beta chain was documented in a study of OX40 agonist ivuxolimab in advanced cancers. Study summary: Subjects had a mean age of about 60 years, with a range of about 23 to 90; less than 90% were male.

The germline gives CDR1 SGHNT, CDR2 YYREEE (reference sequence). The CDR3 runs 16 residues. Trimming took 2 bases from V and 2 from J; bases not matched to a gene: 3. Details on this clone: Its specificity is unknown.

Study observations and caveats: Both blood CD4+ and CD8+ T cells showed clonal growth by week 6 at 0.1 to 3.0 mg/kg. Partial responders receiving 0.1-3.0 mg/kg showed among the lowest clonal expansion.

Generated by immunoSEQ multiplex PCR, the TCRdb table keeps only in-frame clones and is missing some. The data hold approximately 3,000 clones, with more than 85% observed a single time. This sample comprised CD4+ or CD8+ T cells sorted from blood, obtained in a trial of the OX40 agonist ivuxolimab. The chain employs TRBV5-4 and TRBJ2-3; 12 bases agree with TRBD2. This sequence originates from an adult with an advanced solid tumor such as melanoma, head and neck, liver or kidney cancer. In nucleotides, the CDR3 is TGTGCCAGCAGCTTCCTAGCGGGGGGGGTCACAGATACGCAGTATTTT. Protein sequence: CASSFLAGGVTDTQYF.